A selection of T cell receptor beta chains follows, all from one sample in a study of blood T cell repertoires in COVID-19. This table comes from immunoSEQ multiplex PCR, and its TCRdb copy is limited to in-frame clones, with some not included. This sample yields about 130,000 clones, of which roughly 88% are seen a single time; 10% belongs to the top ten. What was sequenced was peripheral blood. The receptor set was obtained from a man aged 50-60 years with acute or convalescent COVID-19. The CDR3 runs from the conserved cysteine through the conserved F or W. Not all rows give a size; the values are once, few, many and, for expanded clones, a class.

v_gene	abundance	len	j_gene	CDR3aa
TRBV3-1/TRBV3-2	.	16	TRBJ1-2	CASSRSQGASPYGYTF
TRBV29-1	.	15	TRBJ1-3	CSVEGQGQGGNTIYF
TRBV12-3/TRBV12-4	.	12	TRBJ1-3	CADGGSGNTIYF
TRBV7-2	.	15	TRBJ2-3	CASSLASAVTDTQYF
TRBV28	.	15	TRBJ1-6	CASSLQTGINSPLHF
TRBV6-2/TRBV6-3	.	18	TRBJ1-5	CASSPGGGRGEGNQPQHF
TRBV19	few	13	TRBJ2-5	CAASSGVQETQYF
TRBV4-1	.	16	TRBJ2-5	CASSRDGGGIGETQYF
TRBV10-3	.	17	TRBJ2-1	CAISEFLAGLASNEQFF
TRBV29-1	.	13	TRBJ1-3	CSVEAGARNTIYF
TRBV7-2	.	15	TRBJ1-4	CASSLSGGTGEKLFF
TRBV5-1	.	15	TRBJ2-3	CASSPGLAVTDTQYF
TRBV3-1/TRBV3-2	.	15	TRBJ1-2	CASSQGGGRGYGYTF
TRBV18	.	14	TRBJ2-7	CASSPPGQPYEQYF
TRBV19	.	14	TRBJ2-3	CASSIRGGPDTQYF
TRBV29-1	.	15	TRBJ1-1	CSALNSGTGNTEAFF
TRBV2	.	14	TRBJ1-6	CASSGIRGNSPLHF
TRBV12-3/TRBV12-4	.	12	TRBJ1-1	CASTGENTEAFF
TRBV6-5	once	12	TRBJ2-3	CASSYRGNTQYF
TRBV2	.	15	TRBJ2-1	CASSPQRESYNEQFF
TRBV18	.	13	TRBJ2-1	CASSRLESGEQFF
TRBV28	.	15	TRBJ1-5	CASSPDPRGTGPQHF
TRBV6-5	.	14	TRBJ2-3	CASSRDRGADTQYF
TRBV5-1	.	14	TRBJ2-7	CASRHRDRSYEQYF
TRBV7-6	.	18	TRBJ1-3	CASSLEAGLLFSGNTIYF
TRBV7-9	.	16	TRBJ1-4	CASSPSLGGMGEKLFF
TRBV28	.	15	TRBJ1-2	CASSPPGQGPYGYTF
TRBV5-4	.	13	TRBJ2-1	CASELRDGNEQFF
TRBV5-4	.	14	TRBJ1-2	CASSFPGQGFGDTF
TRBV5-4	.	18	TRBJ1-3	CASSLAEDRALSGNTIYF
TRBV5-1	.	14	TRBJ1-4	CASSSGQGREKLFF
TRBV12-1	.	14	TRBJ2-2	CARTTPGGTGELFF
TRBV18	once	12	TRBJ2-1	CASSRPGGEQFF
TRBV30	.	14	TRBJ2-7	CAWSKQGATGEQYF
TRBV11-2	few	15	TRBJ2-1	CASSASGSSYNEQFF
TRBV6-6	once	15	TRBJ2-1	CASSPDRALLDEQFF
TRBV4-2	.	15	TRBJ2-1	CASRPQESSYNEQFF
TRBV11-2	.	13	TRBJ1-1	CASSFEMNTEAFF
TRBV10-3	.	15	TRBJ2-5	CAISGLAGTQETQYF
TRBV2	.	14	TRBJ2-7	CASSDQASSYEQYF
TRBV10-3	once	13	TRBJ1-5	CATEQGSNQPQHF